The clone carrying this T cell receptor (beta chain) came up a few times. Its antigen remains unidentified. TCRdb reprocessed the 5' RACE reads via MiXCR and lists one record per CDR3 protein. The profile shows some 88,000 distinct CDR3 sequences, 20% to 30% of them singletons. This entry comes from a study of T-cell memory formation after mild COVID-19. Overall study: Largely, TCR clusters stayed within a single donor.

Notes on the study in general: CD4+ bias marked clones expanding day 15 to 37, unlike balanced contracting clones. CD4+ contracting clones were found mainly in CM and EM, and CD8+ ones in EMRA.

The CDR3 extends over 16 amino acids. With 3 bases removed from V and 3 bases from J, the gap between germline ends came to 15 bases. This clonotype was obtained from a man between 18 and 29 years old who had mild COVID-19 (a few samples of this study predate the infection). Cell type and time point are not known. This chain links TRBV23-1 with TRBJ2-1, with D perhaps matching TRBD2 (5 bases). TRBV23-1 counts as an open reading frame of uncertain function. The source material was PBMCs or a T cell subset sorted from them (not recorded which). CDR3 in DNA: TGCGCCAGCAGTCACTCGGGAATAGCACGCTACAATGAGCAGTTCTTC. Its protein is CASSHSGIARYNEQFF.